Shown below are 29 T cell receptor beta chains from a single sample sequenced in a study of T cell repertoires in cytomegalovirus infection. TCRdb passed the reads through MiXCR, listing each CDR3 protein once. This sample has about 150,000 distinct CDR3 sequences, with 20% to 25% found just once. The sequencing sample was made of PBMCs. The receptors originated from a human donor in good health (CMV status not recorded). Some clones in this sample may be carry-over from other donors' samples.

This chain connects TRBV5-4 to TRBJ1-1; D call uncertain. The CDR3 extends over 13 amino acids. CDR1 and CDR2 (germline): SGHNT, YYREEE (reference sequence). V dropped 0 bases and J dropped 6 bases, with 9 bases sitting between them. The CDR3 DNA follows: TGTGCCAGCAGCTTGGACTCGTTCCCTGAAGCTTTCTTT. Its protein product is CASSLDSFPEAFF.

This rearrangement joins TRBV7-2 to TRBJ1-2; D call uncertain. Germline lookup yields CDR1 SGHTA and CDR2 FQGNSA. V was clipped by 7 bases and J by 4 bases, with 16 bases between them. The CDR3 runs 14 residues. This CDR3 is CASIQTLGGYGYTF. CDR3 nucleotide sequence: TGTGCCAGCATCCAAACCCTGGGAGGCTATGGCTACACCTTC.

The chain employs TRBV6-6 and TRBJ2-1, with TRBD2 identical over 8 bases. The V gene end was trimmed by 0 bases and the J gene end by 7 bases; junction bases not matched to a gene: 14. Germline V gene data show CDR1 as MNHNY and CDR2 as SVGAGI (reference sequence). The length of the CDR3 is 18 residues. CDR3 amino acids: CASSYSVAGRAGLNEQFF. The DNA of the CDR3 is TGTGCCAGCAGTTACTCGGTAGCGGGAAGGGCTGGTTTGAATGAGCAGTTCTTC.

This clonotype was detected once. The V call is TRBV28, the J call TRBJ2-7; D call uncertain. CDR3 length: 12 residues. Germline-derived CDR1 and CDR2 are MDHEN and SYDVKM. The V end lost 3 bases, the J end lost 4 bases, and 7 bases lay between the germline ends. CDR3 protein: CASSLAQYEQYF. In nucleotides, the CDR3 is TGTGCCAGCAGTTTGGCACAGTACGAGCAGTACTTC.

This clonotype came up a few times. The CDR3 DNA is TGCGCCAGCAGGACTCCTGGGACAATAGAGACCGGGGAGCTGTTTTTT. This codes for CASRTPGTIETGELFF. The chain couples TRBV5-1 to TRBJ2-2; a possible D gene is TRBD1 (6 bases). The CDR3 contains 16 residues. Trimming shortened V by 5 bases and J by 5 bases, and 19 bases separated the two germline ends. The germline gives CDR1 SGHRS, CDR2 YFSETQ.

In its sample, this clonotype was seen a few times. This chain joins TRBV5-6 and TRBJ1-2, with 12 bases fitting TRBD1. Germline CDR1 reads SGHDT; CDR2 reads YYEEEE. The trim removed 7 bases at V and 3 bases at J, leaving 10 bases unmatched. The CDR3 totals 16 residues. Here the CDR3 reads CASLGFGTGGDYGYTF. The CDR3, as DNA: TGTGCCAGCCTAGGCTTTGGGACAGGGGGCGACTATGGCTACACCTTC.

The rearrangement links TRBV10-3 to TRBJ1-4; a weak D match, TRBD1 (5 bases). CDR3 length equals 14 residues. V lost 6 bases, J lost 6 bases, and 14 bases lay in between. Per germline, CDR1 ENHRY and CDR2 SYGVKD. CDR3: CAIRDGTEDEKLFF. CDR3 coding DNA: TGTGCCATCAGGGACGGGACGGAGGATGAAAAACTGTTTTTT.

This clonotype was recorded at least ten times. The V call is TRBV28, the J call TRBJ1-6; D is possibly TRBD1 (6 bases). The V and J ends lost 5 bases and 7 bases respectively, with 21 bases between them. This CDR3 region has 17 residues. Germline V gives CDR1 MDHEN, CDR2 SYDVKM. Here the CDR3 reads CASSKIVQGVGNSPLHF. The CDR3 DNA is TGTGCCAGCAGTAAAATTGTACAGGGAGTCGGGAATTCACCCCTCCACTTT.

This clonotype was seen repeatedly, ten times or more. The CDR3 is CASSLRAYEQYF. The DNA for the CDR3 is TGTGCCAGCAGCTTAAGGGCCTACGAGCAGTACTTC. The V call is TRBV7-2, the J call TRBJ2-7; D call uncertain. The V gene's germline CDR1 is SGHTA and CDR2 FQGNSA. Trimming stripped 2 bases from V and 2 bases from J, with 4 bases between. The length of the CDR3 is 12 residues.

This clonotype was observed a few times. The CDR3 is CASSPRGGGRSKNIQYF. The CDR3 DNA sequence: TGTGCCAGCAGTCCGCGAGGAGGGGGTCGGAGCAAAAACATTCAGTACTTC. The V gene is TRBV6-6, the J gene TRBJ2-4; D may correspond to TRBD1 or TRBD2 (6 bases each). Trimming left V 5 bases short and J 3 bases short, with 20 bases between. Per germline, CDR1 MNHNY and CDR2 SVGAGI (reference sequence). This CDR3 contains 17 residues.

In its sample, this clonotype was seen many times. The genes are TRBV7-2 and TRBJ2-1; perhaps D is TRBD1 or TRBD2 (5 bases each). This CDR3 has 13 residues. The germline gives CDR1 SGHTA, CDR2 FQGNSA. Trimming took 6 bases from V and 6 from J, leaving 12 bases between them. CDR3 DNA: TGTGCCAGCAGTTACTGGGACGGCAATGAGCAGTTCTTC. It translates to CASSYWDGNEQFF.

This clonotype was counted many times. This chain uses TRBV7-2 with TRBJ1-6, with D possibly TRBD1 on 6 matching bases. CDR1 and CDR2 from the germline V gene are SGHTA and FQGNSA. V shed 3 bases and J shed 2 bases, with 17 bases lying between them. There are 18 residues in the CDR3. The CDR3 reads CASSLWGRSTTYNSPLHF. In DNA form, the CDR3 reads TGTGCCAGCAGCTTGTGGGGGCGAAGTACGACCTATAATTCACCCCTCCACTTT. Drawing the rest from reference TRBV7-2 and TRBJ1-6, the complete variable domain is GAGVSQSPSNKVTEKGKDVELRCDPISGHTALYWYRQSLGQGLEFLIYFQGNSAPDKSGLPSDRFSAERTGGSVSTLTIQRTQQEDSAVYLCASSLWGRSTTYNSPLHFGNGTRLTVT.

At least ten counts were recorded for this clonotype. The V gene is TRBV6-5, the J gene TRBJ1-1, with a possible D match to TRBD1 (5 bases). This CDR3 comprises 15 residues. The V and J ends lost 3 bases and 5 bases respectively, with 16 bases between them. In germline, CDR1 is MNHEY, CDR2 SVGAGI. For the CDR3, the DNA is TGTGCCAGCAGTTATAGCAGGGAAGGGTTTACTGAAGCTTTCTTT. Encoded protein: CASSYSREGFTEAFF.

The V call is TRBV7-9, the J call TRBJ2-1; D ambiguous. The CDR3 length is 14 residues. Germline CDR1 is SEHNR and CDR2 is FQNEAQ (reference sequence). Trimming cost V 0 bases and J 8 bases, with 11 bases left between them. The chain's CDR3 is CASSLARLGDEQFF. The CDR3 DNA follows: TGTGCCAGCAGCTTAGCTAGACTTGGCGATGAGCAGTTCTTC.

This chain joins TRBV6-5 and TRBJ2-1; no clear D gene. The CDR3 is 13 residues long. The germline V and J ends were trimmed by 10 bases and 5 bases, with 15 bases remaining between them. Germline CDR1 MNHEY, CDR2 SVGAGI. CDR3 bases: TGTGCCACCCACCGGCCGTCGGACAATGAGCAGTTCTTC. It translates to CATHRPSDNEQFF.

Of note for this clonotype: This may come from a read error, since a much larger clone is one base off. The CDR3 end shows no conserved phenylalanine or tryptophan, and so a read error is likely. This chain joins TRBV6-1 and TRBJ1-1; no clear D. CDR3 length: 12 amino acids. V was clipped by 10 bases and J by 0 bases, with 9 bases between them. Germline lookup yields CDR1 MNHNS and CDR2 SASEGT. Written as DNA, the CDR3 is TGTGCCACCCGGACGGTGAACACTGAAGCTTTCCTT. Amino acid sequence: CATRTVNTEAFL.

The rearrangement joins TRBV28 to TRBJ2-1; tentatively, D is TRBD1 or TRBD2 (5 bases each). Germline V gene sequence: CDR1 MDHEN, CDR2 SYDVKM. The CDR3 is made up of 11 amino acids. Trimming cost V 11 bases and J 7 bases, with 12 bases left between them. In DNA form, the CDR3 reads TGTGCCGGTGGGACCCGGAATGAGCAGTTCTTC. Its translation: CAGGTRNEQFF.

This clonotype has just a few counts. The gene calls are TRBV15 and TRBJ2-7; 8 positions agree with TRBD1. CDR1 and CDR2 (germline): LNHNV, YYDKDF (reference sequence). J lost 3 bases, V lost 3 bases, and 7 bases had no gene match. The CDR3 contains 15 residues. The CDR3 sequence is CATSSDRGKGYEQYF. The CDR3 bases are TGTGCCACCAGCAGCGACAGGGGAAAGGGCTACGAGCAGTACTTC.

Many counts were recorded for this clonotype. The rearrangement joins TRBV6-2 or TRBV6-3 to TRBJ2-1, with 11 bases aligning to TRBD2. The J segment lost 3 bases and the V segment lost 6 bases, leaving 7 bases of the junction unmatched. Germline assignment: CDR1 MNHEY and CDR2 SVGEGT. The CDR3 runs to 16 residues. CDR3 nucleotides: TGTGCCAGCAGGACCGGACTAGCGGGCCTCTACAATGAGCAGTTCTTC. Its protein product is CASRTGLAGLYNEQFF.

Remarks on this clonotype: Relative to the germline gene, one junction end is altered; a read error may explain this. The chain couples TRBV7-4 to TRBJ1-2, with 7 bases fitting TRBD1. This CDR3 has 12 residues. The germline V gene has CDR1 SGHVT and CDR2 SQSDAQ. CDR3 sequence (DNA): TGTGCCAGCAGCTTAAAGGGGGCCGGCTACAGCTTC. It translates to CASSLKGAGYSF.

The table lists this clonotype with many counts. The chain carries TRBV7-2 and TRBJ2-7; possible D gene TRBD1, 6 bases. The CDR3 is 14 amino acids. V gave up 4 bases and J gave up 2 bases, with 12 bases separating them. Germline V gene lookup returns CDR1 SGHTA and CDR2 FQGNSA. As DNA, the CDR3 is TGTGCCAGCAGCTCGACAGGCCCACCCTACGAGCAGTACTTC. Its protein is CASSSTGPPYEQYF.

V is TRBV27 and J is TRBJ2-3; no clear D. This CDR3 contains 14 residues. With 5 bases removed from V and 3 bases from J, the gap between germline ends came to 12 bases. From germline, CDR1 is MNHEY and CDR2 SMNVEV (reference sequence). CDR3 DNA sequence: TGTGCCAGCAGTCCCCTATTTGATACAGATACGCAGTATTTT. It specifies CASSPLFDTDTQYF.

This clonotype has more than one count but fewer than ten. The rearrangement joins TRBV13 to TRBJ2-7; D is perhaps TRBD2 (6 bases). Germline V gene lookup returns CDR1 PRHDT and CDR2 FYEKMQ (reference sequence). The V end lost 0 bases, the J end lost 5 bases, and 8 bases lay between the germline ends. The CDR3 has 13 residues. CDR3 sequence: CASSLGRGNEQYF. The DNA for the CDR3 is TGTGCCAGCAGCTTAGGGCGGGGCAACGAGCAGTACTTC.

This clonotype was recorded at least ten times. The V gene is TRBV6-4, the J gene TRBJ2-2; TRBD1 aligns across 9 bases. CDR3 length: 16 amino acids. J lost 2 bases, V lost 3 bases, and 4 bases had no gene match. The V gene's germline CDR1 is MRHNA and CDR2 SNTAGT. The DNA of the CDR3 is TGTGCCAGCAGTGAACGGGACAGGGATAACACCGGGGAGCTGTTTTTT. This codes for CASSERDRDNTGELFF.

Concerning this clonotype itself: Being one base from a much bigger clone, this may be a read error. The genes are TRBV4-1 and TRBJ2-3; possibly TRBD2 for D (5 bases). The germline V gene has CDR1 MGHRA and CDR2 YSYEKL. Trimming pared 0 bases from V and 2 bases from J, leaving 15 bases between. This CDR3 is built from 17 residues. The CDR3 protein is CASSQEEAYPNTDTQYF. Written as DNA, the CDR3 is TGCGCCAGCAGCCAAGAGGAGGCGTACCCTAACACAGATACGCAGTATTTT.

This chain joins TRBV2 and TRBJ2-7; 10 nucleotides agree with TRBD2. The CDR3 runs 13 residues. Losses at the gene ends were 6 bases for V and 7 bases for J; bases not matched to a gene: 6. The germline gives CDR1 SNHLY, CDR2 FYNNEI. The CDR3 loop reads CASSTSGMGEQYF. The CDR3 nucleotides read TGTGCCAGCAGCACTAGCGGGATGGGGGAGCAGTACTTC. Based on the CDR3 plus reference TRBV2 and TRBJ2-7, the full variable domain is EPEVTQTPSHQVTQMGQEVILRCVPISNHLYFYWYRQILGQKVEFLVSFYNNEISEKSEIFDDQFSVERPDGSNFTLKIRSTKLEDSAMYFCASSTSGMGEQYFGPGTRLTVT.

This clonotype was detected many times. This chain uses TRBV28 with TRBJ2-7; possible D gene TRBD2, 7 bases. The CDR3 contains 19 residues. CDR1 and CDR2 from the germline V gene are MDHEN and SYDVKM. Trimming cost V 6 bases and J 5 bases, with 32 bases left between them. CDR3 sequence: CASSLPYLIGGAKSNEQYF. In nucleotides, the CDR3 is TGTGCCAGCAGCCTCCCTTACCTCATAGGGGGGGCGAAGAGTAACGAGCAGTACTTC.

J is TRBJ2-3 and V is TRBV6-2 or TRBV6-3; no firm D call. Trimming removed 0 bases at V and 0 bases at J, with 13 bases between. Germline CDR1 and CDR2: MNHEY and SVGEGT. This CDR3 region has 17 residues. CDR3 region: CASSYSTAPSSTDTQYF. The CDR3 region has the DNA TGTGCCAGCAGTTACTCGACTGCACCTTCTAGCACAGATACGCAGTATTTT.

This clonotype was seen a few times. V and J are TRBV4-1 and TRBJ1-1; no firm D call. The germline V gene has CDR1 MGHRA and CDR2 YSYEKL. CDR3 size: 15 residues. V was cut by 5 bases and J by 0 bases, with 13 bases left in between. The CDR3 DNA reads as TGCGCCAGCAGCACCTTCGGCCAGTTGAACACTGAAGCTTTCTTT. Translating gives CASSTFGQLNTEAFF.